This is a list of T cell receptor beta chains from one sample in a study of patients and donors after allogeneic stem cell transplantation. TCRdb re-called the RT-PCR reads with MiXCR, one entry per CDR3 protein. The sample consists of under 200,000 distinct CDR3 sequences, about 32% of them appearing once. Sequenced input: blood, either unsorted or a sorted T cell fraction (not recorded which). Every receptor here comes from a human donor who was either an allogeneic HSCT recipient or a stem cell or donor lymphocyte infusion donor (not recorded which). It is not recorded whose cells these are; they may come from a transplant donor. CDR3s include the opening cysteine and the closing phenylalanine or tryptophan. Each record gives: V gene, D gene, clone size, J gene, CDR3 protein, CDR3 DNA. The D gene is left open where the match is weak. Only part of the rows carry a size: once, few, many, or a class if the clone is expanded.

>TRBV28|NA|few|TRBJ2-5
CASSPFGGTQYF
TGTGCCAGCAGTCCTTTTGGGGGGACCCAGTACTTC
>TRBV10-3|NA|once|TRBJ2-5
CAISGTPNGQETQYF
TGTGCCATCAGCGGGACCCCGAATGGGCAAGAGACCCAGTACTTC
>TRBV10-3|NA|NA|TRBJ2-1
CAISEEDRLNNEQFF
TGTGCCATCAGTGAGGAGGACAGATTAAACAATGAGCAGTTCTTC
>TRBV7-2|NA|few|TRBJ1-2
CASSRSPGAEGYTF
TGTGCCAGCAGCCGTAGCCCGGGGGCTGAGGGCTACACCTTC
>TRBV6-5|TRBD2|NA|TRBJ2-3
CASRLLAGLDTQYF
TGTGCCAGCAGACTACTAGCGGGATTAGATACGCAGTATTTT
>TRBV24-1|NA|NA|TRBJ1-5
CATSDLTPQPQHF
TGTGCCACCAGTGATTTAACTCCTCAGCCCCAGCATTTT
>TRBV7-2|TRBD1|few|TRBJ2-5
CASSLGTGTAETQYF
TGTGCCAGCAGCTTAGGGACCGGGACAGCCGAGACCCAGTACTTC
>TRBV6-2/TRBV6-3|NA|many|TRBJ1-2
CASSHPSGGGYTF
TGTGCCAGCAGTCACCCTTCAGGAGGTGGCTACACCTTC
>TRBV24-1|NA|NA|TRBJ2-3
CATSQAGNTQYF
TGTGCCACCAGTCAGGCGGGAAATACGCAGTATTTT
>TRBV7-6|NA|NA|TRBJ2-1
CASSPLSHGTAYNEQFF
TGTGCCAGCAGCCCCCTCTCACACGGAACCGCCTACAATGAGCAGTTCTTC
>TRBV6-2/TRBV6-3|NA|few|TRBJ1-1
CASSRRQLMNTEAFF
TGTGCCAGCAGTCGCCGACAGTTAATGAACACTGAAGCTTTCTTT